These T cell receptor beta chains were read from a single sample in a study of PD-1 blockade in classical Hodgkin lymphoma. Measured with immunoSEQ multiplex PCR; TCRdb has only the in-frame clones, and not every one. The sample lists 50,000 or so clones, 73% occurring once. Sample: peripheral blood mononuclear cells (PBMCs), taken before the second cycle of nivolumab. Source of these receptors: a human donor with classical Hodgkin lymphoma. The CDR3 runs from the conserved cysteine through the conserved F or W. A D gene is named only where the DNA matches it firmly. A clone size is listed for some rows: how often the clone was seen (once, few, many), or a class if it is expanded.

v_gene,abundance,j_gene,len,d_gene,CDR3aa,CDR3nt
TRBV28,few,TRBJ1-1,15,-,CASSLRKGRNTEAFF,TGTGCCAGCAGCCTCAGAAAGGGGAGAAACACTGAAGCTTTCTTT
TRBV7-2,-,TRBJ2-3,15,-,CASSLRWDLTDTQYF,TGTGCCAGCAGCTTAAGGTGGGACCTCACAGATACGCAGTATTTT
TRBV29-1,-,TRBJ1-1,15,TRBD1,CSVERTTGGNTEAFF,TGCAGCGTTGAACGGACGACAGGGGGGAACACTGAAGCTTTCTTT
TRBV27,-,TRBJ1-1,17,TRBD1,CASSLEGESRGRSEAFF,TGTGCCAGCAGTTTAGAGGGAGAGTCCAGGGGGCGATCTGAAGCTTTCTTT
TRBV11-1,once,TRBJ2-7,17,TRBD2,CASTEKTSGTFSYEQYF,TGTGCCAGCACCGAGAAGACTAGCGGGACCTTCTCCTACGAGCAGTACTTC
TRBV28,-,TRBJ2-1,16,TRBD2,CASSFSGSSISNEQFF,TGTGCCAGCAGTTTTAGCGGGAGTTCCATCTCCAATGAGCAGTTCTTC
TRBV4-3,-,TRBJ2-2,17,TRBD1,CASSPRNAGGVTGELFF,TGCGCCAGCAGCCCCAGGAATGCAGGGGGAGTCACCGGGGAGCTGTTTTTT
TRBV7-8,many,TRBJ1-1,13,-,CASSLWGRWGAFF,TGTGCCAGCAGCTTATGGGGACGTTGGGGTGCTTTCTTT
TRBV6-1,few,TRBJ1-5,14,-,CASSEVPGNQPQHF,TGTGCCAGCAGTGAAGTCCCAGGCAATCAGCCCCAGCATTTT
TRBV29-1,-,TRBJ1-2,12,-,CSVDRRAYGYTF,TGCAGCGTGGATCGTCGGGCCTATGGCTACACCTTC
TRBV16,-,TRBJ1-2,15,-,CASSHHPEDPAGYTF,TGTGCCAGCAGCCACCACCCCGAGGACCCGGCGGGCTACACCTTC
TRBV7-9,-,TRBJ2-7,13,-,CASNSQGPYEQYF,TGTGCCAGCAACTCGCAGGGCCCCTACGAGCAGTACTTC
TRBV28,once,TRBJ1-2,15,-,CASSSTEGGAGGYTF,TGTGCCAGCAGCAGCACAGAGGGGGGCGCTGGTGGCTACACCTTC
TRBV19,-,TRBJ2-4,12,-,CASSEAKNIQYF,TGTGCCAGTAGTGAAGCCAAAAACATTCAGTACTTC
TRBV5-8,-,TRBJ2-5,18,-,CASSLYPPGATFGETQYF,TGTGCCAGCAGCTTATATCCCCCAGGGGCTACATTCGGAGAGACCCAGTACTTC
TRBV5-6,-,TRBJ2-1,13,-,CASSLRGDREQFF,TGTGCCAGCAGCTTGCGGGGAGATAGAGAGCAGTTCTTC
TRBV6-4,-,TRBJ2-7,13,-,CASSATGGYEQYF,TGTGCCAGCAGTGCGACAGGTGGCTACGAGCAGTACTTC
TRBV19,few,TRBJ1-3,14,-,CASRLGSSGNTIYF,TGTGCCAGTAGATTGGGGAGCTCTGGAAACACCATATATTTT
TRBV5-1,-,TRBJ2-5,18,-,CASSLTGRSPPSQETQYF,TGCGCCAGCAGCTTGACAGGGCGGTCTCCTCCGTCCCAAGAGACCCAGTACTTC
TRBV6-6,once,TRBJ1-1,14,-,CASSYGTENTEAFF,TGTGCCAGCAGTTACGGCACAGAGAACACTGAAGCTTTCTTT
TRBV29-1,few,TRBJ1-4,12,-,CSVALVGEKLFF,TGCAGCGTTGCCCTTGTAGGGGAAAAACTGTTTTTT
TRBV6-5,-,TRBJ2-7,13,TRBD2,CASEREGPNEQYF,TGTGCCAGCGAGCGGGAGGGCCCCAACGAGCAGTACTTC
TRBV6-1,-,TRBJ2-1,18,TRBD2,CASSAIPGLADSYNEQFF,TGTGCCAGCAGTGCAATCCCGGGACTAGCGGACTCCTACAATGAGCAGTTCTTC
TRBV2,-,TRBJ1-4,14,-,CASRVGVTNEKLFF,TGTGCCAGCAGGGTGGGGGTAACTAATGAAAAACTGTTTTTT
TRBV6-5,-,TRBJ1-3,15,-,CASSPPLSSGNTIYF,TGTGCCAGCAGTCCCCCCTTGAGTTCTGGAAACACCATATATTTT
TRBV30,-,TRBJ2-2,14,-,CAWSLLPGTGELFF,TGTGCCTGGAGTCTGTTACCAGGAACCGGGGAGCTGTTTTTT
TRBV6-5,-,TRBJ2-7,14,TRBD2,CASSSAGGIYEQYF,TGTGCCAGCAGTAGTGCGGGAGGAATTTACGAGCAGTACTTC
TRBV18,-,TRBJ1-1,13,-,CASSPTGPTEAFF,TGTGCCAGCTCCCCGACAGGCCCCACTGAAGCTTTCTTT
TRBV6-5,-,TRBJ2-5,11,-,CASSYGETQYF,TGTGCCAGCAGTTACGGAGAGACCCAGTACTTC
TRBV29-1,once,TRBJ2-7,13,TRBD2,CSALTSGRYEQYF,TGCAGCGCTTTGACTAGCGGGAGGTACGAGCAGTACTTC
TRBV6-5,few,TRBJ2-7,13,-,CASSYGVSYEQYF,TGTGCCAGCAGTTACGGAGTCTCCTACGAGCAGTACTTC
TRBV19,many,TRBJ2-7,13,-,CASSINLAYEQYF,TGTGCCAGTAGTATAAACTTGGCGTACGAGCAGTACTTC
TRBV11-1,-,TRBJ2-5,16,TRBD2,CASSLGLAGAQETQYF,TGTGCCAGCAGCTTAGGGCTAGCGGGAGCCCAAGAGACCCAGTACTTC
TRBV7-8,-,TRBJ2-3,15,TRBD1,CASSLGQGFADTQYF,TGTGCCAGCAGCTTAGGACAGGGGTTTGCAGATACGCAGTATTTT